The clone carrying this T cell receptor beta chain showed up just a few times. Its antigen is as yet unknown. The data were obtained in a study of T cells in Graves' hyperthyroidism and ophthalmopathy. Regions amplified from RNA transcripts were the TCR beta CDR3 regions. HTBI primers drove first-round RT-PCR of the TCR CDR3. TCRdb itself ran the multiplex PCR reads through MiXCR, one entry per CDR3 protein. The sample lists about 350,000 distinct CDR3 sequences, 12% to 15% occurring once. Study-wide points: Appearing also in blood were most of the thyroid clonotypes expanded above 0.001.

This CDR3 region has 12 residues. CDR1 is SGHKS and CDR2 is YYEKEE in the germline V gene (reference sequence). Trimming pared 2 bases from V and 3 bases from J, leaving 5 bases between. J is TRBJ1-1 and V is TRBV5-5, with unresolved D. This receptor was identified in a woman aged 60-75 years with Graves' ophthalmopathy. Source material: blood. In DNA, the CDR3 is TGTGCCAGCAGCTTTCGAGACACTGAAGCTTTCTTT. This gives the protein CASSFRDTEAFF. The whole variable domain, remainder taken from reference TRBV5-5 and TRBJ1-1, is DAGVTQSPTHLIKTRGQQVTLRCSPISGHKSVSWYQQVLGQGPQFIFQYYEKEERGRGNFPDRFSARQFPNYSSELNVNALLLGDSALYLCASSFRDTEAFFGQGTRLTVV.